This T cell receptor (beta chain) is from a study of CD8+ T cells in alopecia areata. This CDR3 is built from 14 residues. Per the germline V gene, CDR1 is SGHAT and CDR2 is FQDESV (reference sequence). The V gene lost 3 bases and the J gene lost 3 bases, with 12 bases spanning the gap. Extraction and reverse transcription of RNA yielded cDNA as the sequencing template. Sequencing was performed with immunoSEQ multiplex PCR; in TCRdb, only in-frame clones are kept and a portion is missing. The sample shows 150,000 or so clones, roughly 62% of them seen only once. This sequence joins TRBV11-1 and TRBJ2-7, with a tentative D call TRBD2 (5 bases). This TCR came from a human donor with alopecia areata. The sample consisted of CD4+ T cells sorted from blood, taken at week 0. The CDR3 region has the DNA TGTGCCAGCAGCTTCCAACGAACTAGCTACGAGCAGTACTTC. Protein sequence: CASSFQRTSYEQYF. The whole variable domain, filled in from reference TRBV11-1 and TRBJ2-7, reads EAEVAQSPRYKITEKSQAVAFWCDPISGHATLYWYRQILGQGPELLVQFQDESVVDDSQLPKDRFSAERLKGVDSTLKIQPAELGDSAMYLCASSFQRTSYEQYFGPGTRLTVT.